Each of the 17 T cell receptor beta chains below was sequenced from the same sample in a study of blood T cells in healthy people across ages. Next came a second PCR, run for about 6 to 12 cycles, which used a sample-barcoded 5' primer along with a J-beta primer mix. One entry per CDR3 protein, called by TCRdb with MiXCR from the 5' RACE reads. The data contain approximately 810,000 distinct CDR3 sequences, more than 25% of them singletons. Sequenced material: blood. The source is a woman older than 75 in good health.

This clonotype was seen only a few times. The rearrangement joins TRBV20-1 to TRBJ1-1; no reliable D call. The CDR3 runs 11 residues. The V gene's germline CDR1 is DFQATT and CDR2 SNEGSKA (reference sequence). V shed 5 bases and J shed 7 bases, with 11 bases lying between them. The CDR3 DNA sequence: TGCAGTGCTGGAAAGTTCCATGAAGCTTTCTTT. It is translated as CSAGKFHEAFF.

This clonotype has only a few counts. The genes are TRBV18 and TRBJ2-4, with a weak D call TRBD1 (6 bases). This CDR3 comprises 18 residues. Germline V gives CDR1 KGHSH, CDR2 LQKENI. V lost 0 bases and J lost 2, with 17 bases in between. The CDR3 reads CASSPPAQGLGTKNIQYF. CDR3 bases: TGTGCCAGCTCACCACCTGCTCAGGGGTTAGGAACCAAAAACATTCAGTACTTC.

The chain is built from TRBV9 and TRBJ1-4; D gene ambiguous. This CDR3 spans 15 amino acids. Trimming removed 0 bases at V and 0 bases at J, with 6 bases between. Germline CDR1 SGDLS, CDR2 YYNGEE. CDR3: CASSVGSATNEKLFF. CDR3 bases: TGTGCCAGCAGCGTAGGGAGTGCAACTAATGAAAAACTGTTTTTT.

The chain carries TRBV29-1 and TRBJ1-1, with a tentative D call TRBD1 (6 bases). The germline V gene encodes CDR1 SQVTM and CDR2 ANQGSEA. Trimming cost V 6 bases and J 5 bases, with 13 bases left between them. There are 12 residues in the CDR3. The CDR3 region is CSVQGLGTEAFF. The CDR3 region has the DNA TGCAGCGTACAGGGTTTAGGTACTGAAGCTTTCTTT.

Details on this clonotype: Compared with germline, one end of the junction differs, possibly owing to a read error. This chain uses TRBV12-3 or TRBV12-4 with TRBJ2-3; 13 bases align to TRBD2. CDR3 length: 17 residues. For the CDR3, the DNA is TGTGCCAGCAGTGAAGGACTAGCGGGGGAGAGCACAGATGCGCAGTATTTT. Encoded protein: CASSEGLAGESTDAQYF.

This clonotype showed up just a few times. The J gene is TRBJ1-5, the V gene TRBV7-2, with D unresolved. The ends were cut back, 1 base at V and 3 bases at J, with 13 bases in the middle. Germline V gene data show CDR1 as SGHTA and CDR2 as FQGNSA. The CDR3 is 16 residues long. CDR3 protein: CASSLGQRGSNQPQHF. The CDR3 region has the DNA TGTGCCAGCAGCTTAGGACAAAGAGGGTCCAATCAGCCCCAGCATTTT.

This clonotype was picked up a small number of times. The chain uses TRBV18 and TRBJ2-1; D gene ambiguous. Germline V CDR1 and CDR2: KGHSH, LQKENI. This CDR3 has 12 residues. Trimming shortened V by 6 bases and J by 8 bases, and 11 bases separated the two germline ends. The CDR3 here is CASSPMVDEQFF. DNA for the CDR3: TGTGCCAGCTCGCCCATGGTAGATGAGCAGTTCTTC.

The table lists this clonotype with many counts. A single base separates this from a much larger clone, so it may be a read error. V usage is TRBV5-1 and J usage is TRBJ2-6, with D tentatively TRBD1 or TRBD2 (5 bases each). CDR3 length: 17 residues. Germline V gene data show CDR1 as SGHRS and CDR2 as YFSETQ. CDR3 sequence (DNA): TGCGCCAGCAGCTTGGGGGCGGTGGACTCTGGGGCCAACGTCCGGACTTTC. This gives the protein CASSLGAVDSGANVRTF.

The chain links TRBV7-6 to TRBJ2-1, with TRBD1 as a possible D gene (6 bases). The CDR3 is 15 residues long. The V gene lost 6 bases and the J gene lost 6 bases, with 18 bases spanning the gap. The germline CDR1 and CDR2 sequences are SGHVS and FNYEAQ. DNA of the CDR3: TGTGCCAGCAGTTTTTATGACAGGTCGGGCAATGAGCAGTTCTTC. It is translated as CASSFYDRSGNEQFF. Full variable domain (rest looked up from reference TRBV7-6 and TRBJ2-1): GAGVSQSPRYKVTKRGQDVALRCDPISGHVSLYWYRQALGQGPEFLTYFNYEAQQDKSGLPNDRFSAERPEGSISTLTIQRTEQRDSAMYRCASSFYDRSGNEQFFGPGTRLTVL.

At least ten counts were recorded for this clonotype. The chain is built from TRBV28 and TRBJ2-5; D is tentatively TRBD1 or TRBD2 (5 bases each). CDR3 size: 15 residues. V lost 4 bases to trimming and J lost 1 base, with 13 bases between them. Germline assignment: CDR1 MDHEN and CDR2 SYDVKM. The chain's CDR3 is CASSSWGSSQETQYF. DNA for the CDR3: TGTGCCAGCAGTTCCTGGGGGTCATCCCAAGAGACCCAGTACTTC.

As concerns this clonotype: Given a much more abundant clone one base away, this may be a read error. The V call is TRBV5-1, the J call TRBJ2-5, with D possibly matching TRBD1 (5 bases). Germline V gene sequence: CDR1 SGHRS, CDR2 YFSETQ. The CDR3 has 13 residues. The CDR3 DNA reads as TGCGCCAGCAGAATTGACAGCCAAGAGGCCCAGTACTTC. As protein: CASRIDSQEAQYF.

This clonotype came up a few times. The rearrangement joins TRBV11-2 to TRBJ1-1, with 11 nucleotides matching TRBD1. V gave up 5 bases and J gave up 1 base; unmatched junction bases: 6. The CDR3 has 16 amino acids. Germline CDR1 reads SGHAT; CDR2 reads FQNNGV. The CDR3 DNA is TGTGCCAGCAGCCCCCGGGACAGGGGGTGGAACACTGAAGCTTTCTTT. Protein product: CASSPRDRGWNTEAFF.

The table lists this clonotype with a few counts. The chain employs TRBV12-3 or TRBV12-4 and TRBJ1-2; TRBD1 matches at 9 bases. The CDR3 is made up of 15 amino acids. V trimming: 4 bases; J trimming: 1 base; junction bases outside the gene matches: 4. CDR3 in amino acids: CASSSGTGHNYGYTF. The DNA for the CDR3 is TGTGCCAGCAGTTCGGGGACAGGGCATAACTATGGCTACACCTTC.

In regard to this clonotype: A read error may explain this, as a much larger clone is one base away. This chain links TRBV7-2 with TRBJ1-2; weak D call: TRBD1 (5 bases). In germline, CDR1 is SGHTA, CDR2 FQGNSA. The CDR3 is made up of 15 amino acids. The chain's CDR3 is CVSSDYMGGIYGYTF. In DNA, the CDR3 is TGTGTCAGCAGTGACTACATGGGGGGGATCTATGGCTACACCTTC.

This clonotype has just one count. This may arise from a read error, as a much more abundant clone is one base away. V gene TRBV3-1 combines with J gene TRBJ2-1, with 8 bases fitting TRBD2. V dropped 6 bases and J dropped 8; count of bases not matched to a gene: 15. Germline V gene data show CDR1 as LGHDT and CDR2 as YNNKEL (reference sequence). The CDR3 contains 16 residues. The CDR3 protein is CASSALRGAPFDEQFF. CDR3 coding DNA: TGTGCCAGCAGTGCCCTGCGGGGGGCCCCTTTCGATGAGCAGTTCTTC.

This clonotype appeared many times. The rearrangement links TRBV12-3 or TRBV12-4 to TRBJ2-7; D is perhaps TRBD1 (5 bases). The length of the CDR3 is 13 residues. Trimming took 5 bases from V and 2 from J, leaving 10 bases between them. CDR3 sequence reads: CASSRTFAYEQYF. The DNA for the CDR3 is TGTGCCAGCAGTCGGACATTCGCCTACGAGCAGTACTTC.

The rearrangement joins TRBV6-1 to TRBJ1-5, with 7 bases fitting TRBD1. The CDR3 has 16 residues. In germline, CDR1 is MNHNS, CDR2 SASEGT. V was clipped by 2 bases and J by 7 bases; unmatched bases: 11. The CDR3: CASSENPTGLGQPQHF. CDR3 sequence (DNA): TGTGCCAGCAGTGAAAACCCGACAGGGTTGGGGCAGCCCCAGCATTTT.